This T cell receptor (beta chain) was retrieved from a study of siplizumab effects on memory and regulatory T cells. Study results and caveats: Only a minor fraction of alloreactive clones mapped to unstimulated subsets.

Only in-frame clones appear in the TCRdb table, and some are missing; sequencing was by immunoSEQ multiplex PCR. Of approximately 94,000 clones detected, around 92% appear once; the ten largest clones hold approximately 0.15%. To note about this clone: Its antigen is still unknown.

Germline V gene lookup returns CDR1 MNHEY and CDR2 SVGAGI. The CDR3 runs to 16 residues. Losses at the gene ends were 2 bases for V and 7 bases for J; bases not matched to a gene: 8. The sample was CD4+ T cells sorted from blood. This receptor was obtained from a human donor in good health. The rearrangement links TRBV6-5 to TRBJ1-4; 9 bases line up with TRBD1. CDR3 sequence reads: CASSYGGTGWIEKLFF. The CDR3 region has the DNA TGTGCCAGCAGTTACGGCGGGACAGGGTGGATTGAAAAACTGTTTTTT.